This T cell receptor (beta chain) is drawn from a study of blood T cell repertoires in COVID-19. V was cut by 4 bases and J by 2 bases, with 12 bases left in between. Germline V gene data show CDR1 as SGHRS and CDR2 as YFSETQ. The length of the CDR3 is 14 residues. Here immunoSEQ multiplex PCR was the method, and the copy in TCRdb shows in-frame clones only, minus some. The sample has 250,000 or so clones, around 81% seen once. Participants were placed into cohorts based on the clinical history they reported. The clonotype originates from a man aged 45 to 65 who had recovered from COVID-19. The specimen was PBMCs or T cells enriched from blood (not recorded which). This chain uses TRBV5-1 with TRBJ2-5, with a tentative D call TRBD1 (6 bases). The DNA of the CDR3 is TGCGCCAGCAGCCACGGACAGAAACAAGAGACCCAGTACTTC. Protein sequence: CASSHGQKQETQYF.